The sequence of this TCR beta chain was determined in a study of cytomegalovirus exposure and HLA in healthy donors. Overall study: About 83 million unique TCRs from HLA-typed donors made up an early data release.

Donors likely had unrecorded immune exposures despite being nominally healthy when sampled. Trimming removed 3 bases at V and 6 bases at J, with 13 bases between. CDR1 and CDR2 from the germline V gene are SGHVS and FQNEAQ. The CDR3 covers 14 residues. The PCR used 60 Vbeta and 13 Jbeta primers. The data were produced by immunoSEQ multiplex PCR, yet TCRdb's version contains in-frame clones alone and is incomplete. The sample has some 170,000 clones; around 81% are singletons. The V and J genes are TRBV7-8 and TRBJ2-3, with D perhaps matching TRBD1 (5 bases). Sequencing was done on a sample of PBMCs. This clonotype originated in a woman in her twenties or thirties in good health and CMV-seronegative. CDR3 loop: CASSFAGLGDTQYF. CDR3 nucleotides: TGTGCCAGCAGCTTCGCAGGGCTCGGGGATACGCAGTATTTT.